The rows below give T cell receptor beta chains drawn from one sample of a study of Graves' ophthalmopathy and Graves' hyperthyroidism. TCRdb passed the multiplex PCR reads through MiXCR, listing each CDR3 protein once. The table records about 480,000 distinct CDR3 sequences, under 15% of them present only once. The sample was blood. All receptors derive from a woman aged 25 to 39 with Graves' ophthalmopathy. The CDR3 runs from the conserved cysteine through the conserved F or W. The D gene is left open where the match is weak. Clone size appears in some rows only: once, few, many, or a class for an expanded clone.

abundance: many; v_gene: TRBV15; d_gene: TRBD1; j_gene: TRBJ1-2; CDR3nt: TGTGCCACCAGCAGTCCGGGACAGGCCTTCTATGGCTACACCTTC; CDR3aa: CATSSPGQAFYGYTF
abundance: .; v_gene: TRBV4-1; d_gene: .; j_gene: TRBJ1-1; CDR3nt: TGCGCCAGCAGCCAAGATAATGGCGTTGAAGCTTTCTTT; CDR3aa: CASSQDNGVEAFF
abundance: .; v_gene: TRBV6-1; d_gene: .; j_gene: TRBJ1-5; CDR3nt: TGTGCCAGCAGAGCCCGCGGGGGTGACAGCAATCAGCCCCAGCATTTT; CDR3aa: CASRARGGDSNQPQHF
abundance: .; v_gene: TRBV5-1; d_gene: TRBD2; j_gene: TRBJ2-7; CDR3nt: TGCGCCAGCAGCTTGGAACCGAGCGGGAGGTTTTACGAGCAGTACTTC; CDR3aa: CASSLEPSGRFYEQYF
abundance: many; v_gene: TRBV20-1; d_gene: .; j_gene: TRBJ2-5; CDR3nt: TGCAGTGCCTCAGAGGACGCCCTAGGGCAAGAGACCCAGTACTTC; CDR3aa: CSASEDALGQETQYF
abundance: .; v_gene: TRBV30; d_gene: TRBD2; j_gene: TRBJ2-7; CDR3nt: TGTGCCTGGAGTCGCGGGGGGCCCGAGCAGTACTTC; CDR3aa: CAWSRGGPEQYF
abundance: .; v_gene: TRBV7-8; d_gene: .; j_gene: TRBJ2-5; CDR3nt: TGTGCCAGCAGCTTTCCGCCCGGCAGACGACAAGAGACCCAGTACTTC; CDR3aa: CASSFPPGRRQETQYF
abundance: .; v_gene: TRBV4-1; d_gene: .; j_gene: TRBJ2-7; CDR3nt: TGCGCCAGCAGCCAAAATTCCCAGGGAAGGGACGAGCAGTACTTC; CDR3aa: CASSQNSQGRDEQYF
abundance: many; v_gene: TRBV2; d_gene: .; j_gene: TRBJ2-7; CDR3nt: TGTGCCAGCACGGGATCACAGGCCTCCTACGAGCAGTACTTC; CDR3aa: CASTGSQASYEQYF
abundance: .; v_gene: TRBV11-1; d_gene: TRBD1; j_gene: TRBJ2-7; CDR3nt: TGTGCCTACAGGGGACCCTACGAGCAGTACTTC; CDR3aa: CAYRGPYEQYF
abundance: many; v_gene: TRBV7-2; d_gene: TRBD2; j_gene: TRBJ2-7; CDR3nt: TGTGCCAGCAGCTGGACTAGCGGGAGGAGCTCCTACGAGCAGTACTTC; CDR3aa: CASSWTSGRSSYEQYF
abundance: many; v_gene: TRBV29-1; d_gene: .; j_gene: TRBJ1-1; CDR3nt: TGCAGCGTTACAGGGAGGGCTTTGAGAACTGAAGCTTTCTTT; CDR3aa: CSVTGRALRTEAFF
abundance: many; v_gene: TRBV24-1; d_gene: .; j_gene: TRBJ2-2; CDR3nt: TGTGCCACCAGGGACAGTAACACCGGGGAGCTGTTTTTT; CDR3aa: CATRDSNTGELFF
abundance: many; v_gene: TRBV11-3; d_gene: .; j_gene: TRBJ2-2; CDR3nt: TGTGCCAGCAGCTTAGGCCGACAGTCCGGGGAGCTGTTTTTT; CDR3aa: CASSLGRQSGELFF
abundance: many; v_gene: TRBV5-1; d_gene: TRBD2; j_gene: TRBJ2-7; CDR3nt: TGCGCCAGCAGAGCTAGCGGGGGCTCCTACGAGCAGTACTTC; CDR3aa: CASRASGGSYEQYF
abundance: many; v_gene: TRBV6-1; d_gene: .; j_gene: TRBJ1-5; CDR3nt: TGTGCCAGCAGTGATGGGGCAGGCCTTAATCAGCCCCAGCATTTT; CDR3aa: CASSDGAGLNQPQHF
abundance: few; v_gene: TRBV20-1; d_gene: TRBD1; j_gene: TRBJ2-2; CDR3nt: TGCAGTGCTAGGCCACAGGGGCGGAACACCGGGGAGCTGTTTTTT; CDR3aa: CSARPQGRNTGELFF
abundance: many; v_gene: TRBV20-1; d_gene: .; j_gene: TRBJ2-7; CDR3nt: TGCAGTGCTAGACCCCCCGGGACCAATACCTACGAGCAGTACTTC; CDR3aa: CSARPPGTNTYEQYF
abundance: .; v_gene: TRBV12-3/TRBV12-4; d_gene: .; j_gene: TRBJ1-2; CDR3nt: TGTGCCAGCACCTGGGGACGGCACGGGGGGGGCTACACCTTC; CDR3aa: CASTWGRHGGGYTF
abundance: many; v_gene: TRBV30; d_gene: .; j_gene: TRBJ2-7; CDR3nt: TGTGCCTGGAGTGGGCTGGGGCGTAGCATCTACGAGCAGTACTTC; CDR3aa: CAWSGLGRSIYEQYF
abundance: .; v_gene: TRBV2; d_gene: TRBD1; j_gene: TRBJ2-1; CDR3nt: TGTGCCAGCATTCTGGACAGGTTATACAATGAGCAGTTCTTC; CDR3aa: CASILDRLYNEQFF
abundance: .; v_gene: TRBV6-5; d_gene: .; j_gene: TRBJ2-4; CDR3nt: TGTGCCAGCAGCTATCAAAACATTCAGTACTTC; CDR3aa: CASSYQNIQYF
abundance: .; v_gene: TRBV6-1; d_gene: .; j_gene: TRBJ1-1; CDR3nt: TGTGCCAGCAGTGAATTGGGGGGGGTAGGTGAAGCTTTCTTT; CDR3aa: CASSELGGVGEAFF
abundance: many; v_gene: TRBV28; d_gene: .; j_gene: TRBJ2-5; CDR3nt: TGTGCCAGCGAGAAACTGTCGTCCCAAGAGACCCAGTACTTC; CDR3aa: CASEKLSSQETQYF
abundance: .; v_gene: TRBV20-1; d_gene: .; j_gene: TRBJ2-5; CDR3nt: TGCAGTGCCCCCTCGACCGGCCTCCCAGGAGAGACCCAGTACTTC; CDR3aa: CSAPSTGLPGETQYF
abundance: .; v_gene: TRBV12-3/TRBV12-4; d_gene: .; j_gene: TRBJ1-1; CDR3nt: TGTGCCGGCAGCCCAACTGTGAACACTGAAGCTTTCTTT; CDR3aa: CAGSPTVNTEAFF
abundance: .; v_gene: TRBV7-7; d_gene: TRBD1; j_gene: TRBJ1-1; CDR3nt: TGTGCCAGCAGCGCGGGACAGAAACTACCCTTCCTGGGCACTGAAGCTTTCTTT; CDR3aa: CASSAGQKLPFLGTEAFF
abundance: .; v_gene: TRBV19; d_gene: TRBD1; j_gene: TRBJ1-2; CDR3nt: TGTGCCAGTAGTATCTCCTGGACAGGGTCCAATGGCTACACCTTC; CDR3aa: CASSISWTGSNGYTF
abundance: many; v_gene: TRBV24-1; d_gene: .; j_gene: TRBJ1-5; CDR3nt: TGTGCCACCAGTGCCGTAGGGCCCGGGAGGGATCAGCCCCAGCATTTT; CDR3aa: CATSAVGPGRDQPQHF
abundance: few; v_gene: TRBV20-1; d_gene: TRBD1; j_gene: TRBJ2-2; CDR3nt: TGCAGTACCGGACAGGGGGCCGGGGAGCTGTTTTTT; CDR3aa: CSTGQGAGELFF
abundance: many; v_gene: TRBV2; d_gene: .; j_gene: TRBJ2-7; CDR3nt: TGTGCCAGCAGTGATACCGATCCACCCATCTACGAGCAGTACTTC; CDR3aa: CASSDTDPPIYEQYF
abundance: many; v_gene: TRBV6-2/TRBV6-3; d_gene: .; j_gene: TRBJ2-2; CDR3nt: TGTGCCAGCAAAAGACCGAGTAGGGCGACCGGGGAGCTGTTTTTT; CDR3aa: CASKRPSRATGELFF
abundance: .; v_gene: TRBV6-2/TRBV6-3; d_gene: .; j_gene: TRBJ1-2; CDR3nt: TGTGCCAGCAGTTACGAGGGGGACCACACCTTC; CDR3aa: CASSYEGDHTF
abundance: .; v_gene: TRBV7-6; d_gene: TRBD2; j_gene: TRBJ2-7; CDR3nt: TGTGCCAGCAGAGCCGGACTAGCGCTGGCGGGCGAGCAGTACTTC; CDR3aa: CASRAGLALAGEQYF
abundance: many; v_gene: TRBV12-3/TRBV12-4; d_gene: TRBD1; j_gene: TRBJ2-2; CDR3nt: TGTGCCAGCAGTGGACAGGGTTACACCGGGGAGCTGTTTTTT; CDR3aa: CASSGQGYTGELFF
abundance: .; v_gene: TRBV10-3; d_gene: .; j_gene: TRBJ1-1; CDR3nt: TGTGCCATCAGCGACAGCTACACTGAAGCTTTCTTT; CDR3aa: CAISDSYTEAFF
abundance: few; v_gene: TRBV20-1; d_gene: .; j_gene: TRBJ2-5; CDR3nt: TGCAGTGCTAGAGATCTTGAGGCAGGGGTCATTTTCCAAGAGACCCAGTACTTC; CDR3aa: CSARDLEAGVIFQETQYF
abundance: many; v_gene: TRBV19; d_gene: TRBD2; j_gene: TRBJ2-5; CDR3nt: TGTGCCAGTAGTATCGGGACGGCCCGGACTAGCGGGAGGAGAGAGACCCAGTACTTC; CDR3aa: CASSIGTARTSGRRETQYF
abundance: many; v_gene: TRBV5-1; d_gene: .; j_gene: TRBJ1-2; CDR3nt: TGCGCCAGCAGCTGGGACAACCCTACAATGGTCGGCCGGAGCTACACCTTC; CDR3aa: CASSWDNPTMVGRSYTF
abundance: many; v_gene: TRBV18; d_gene: .; j_gene: TRBJ2-5; CDR3nt: TGTGCCAGCTCCCCCGGGATTGAAGAGACCCAGTACTTC; CDR3aa: CASSPGIEETQYF
abundance: many; v_gene: TRBV6-5; d_gene: TRBD1; j_gene: TRBJ1-1; CDR3nt: TGTGCCAGCAGAGTACGACAGGGGTCGAACACTGAAGCTTTCTTT; CDR3aa: CASRVRQGSNTEAFF